The rows below give T cell receptor beta chains drawn from one sample of a study of cytomegalovirus exposure and HLA in healthy donors. Sequencing was performed with immunoSEQ multiplex PCR; in TCRdb, only in-frame clones are kept and a portion is missing. The sample records about 120,000 clones, about 80% being singletons. Sequencing was carried out using PBMCs. The receptors here all came from a woman in her 40s in good health and CMV-seropositive. Each CDR3 is given with its conserved first and last residue. A D gene is named only where the DNA matches it firmly. The size field is filled for only some rows; it gives once, few, many or a size class.

j_call clone_size d_call v_call cdr3_nt cdr3_aa
TRBJ2-1 - - TRBV27 TGTGCCAGCAGTTTATCGAATGGCCTCTACAATGAGCAGTTCTTC CASSLSNGLYNEQFF
TRBJ2-2 once - TRBV11-2 TGTGCCACCTCTTGGAGGGACACCGGGGAGCTGTTTTTT CATSWRDTGELFF
TRBJ1-5 - - TRBV6-1 TGTGCCAGCAGTGGTGAGGGAAATCAGCCCCAGCATTTT CASSGEGNQPQHF
TRBJ2-7 once - TRBV5-1 TGCGCCAGCAGCCTGAACTTCGGGCAGGGGAGCTACGAGCAGTACTTC CASSLNFGQGSYEQYF
TRBJ2-5 - - TRBV10-3 TGTGCCATCAGTGAGTCGTTCCCTCAAGAGACCCAGTACTTC CAISESFPQETQYF
TRBJ2-2 - - TRBV2 TGTGCCAGCAGTGATCAGAACACCGGGGAGCTGTTTTTT CASSDQNTGELFF
TRBJ1-1 - - TRBV9 TGTGCCAGCAGCGTAGTTGAGGTCGGGGGAGAGGAAGCTTTCTTT CASSVVEVGGEEAFF
TRBJ2-7 - - TRBV11-2 TGTGCCAGCAGCTTAAGGACAGCGTACTTC CASSLRTAYF
TRBJ1-2 - - TRBV6-1 TGTGCCAGCAGTCTTGGGGGGTGGGGCTACACCTTC CASSLGGWGYTF
TRBJ2-1 - TRBD1 TRBV28 TGTGCCAGCAGCCCGGGACAGGGGGAGTGGGATGAGCAGTTCTTC CASSPGQGEWDEQFF
TRBJ1-1 - - TRBV6-5 TGTGCCAGCAGGTTTAATTTCCTGAACACTGAAGCTTTCTTT CASRFNFLNTEAFF
TRBJ2-7 - - TRBV7-9 TGTGCCAGCAGCGGAGGACCTCTCCCCTACGAGCAGTACTTC CASSGGPLPYEQYF
TRBJ2-7 - - TRBV5-6 TGTGCCAGCAGCTTGGTGTTAGGGAGCTCCTACGAGCAGTACTTC CASSLVLGSSYEQYF
TRBJ2-5 - TRBD2 TRBV4-2 TGTGCCAGCAGCCAAGGGGAAGAGCGGGAGATCCAAGAGGCCCAGTACTTC CASSQGEEREIQEAQYF
TRBJ2-3 - - TRBV4-1 TGCGCCAGCAGCCAAGATTTTTTTGAGGGGGTTTTAGGGTCGTTCACAGATACGCAGTATTTT CASSQDFFEGVLGSFTDTQYF
TRBJ2-3 - - TRBV5-1 TGCGCCAGCAGCTTTAGAGGACATCCGAGCACAGATACGCAGTATTTT CASSFRGHPSTDTQYF
TRBJ2-1 once TRBD1 TRBV7-3 TGTGCCAGCAGCCCGGACCCGGGACAGGCTTACAATGAGCAGTTCTTC CASSPDPGQAYNEQFF
TRBJ1-5 - - TRBV21-1 TGTGCCAGCAGCGCCCCGGGCCCCGGGGGGCACTTT CASSAPGPGGHF
TRBJ1-1 few - TRBV27 TGTGCCAGCAGTTTAGCGGGTGGTACTGAAGCTTTCTTT CASSLAGGTEAFF
TRBJ1-2 - TRBD1 TRBV2 TGTGCCAGTCCTCCCGCAGGGGGCTTCGGCTACACCTTC CASPPAGGFGYTF
TRBJ1-5 - - TRBV6-1 TGTGCCAGCAGTGAAGGGTCCGTAGAAGATCAGCCCCAGCATTTT CASSEGSVEDQPQHF
TRBJ2-7 - TRBD2 TRBV7-2 TGTGCCAGCAGCTTAGTGGGCGGGAGTGACGAGCAGTACTTC CASSLVGGSDEQYF
TRBJ1-3 - - TRBV5-4 TGTGCCAGCAGCTTGGATGGGGGGTCTGGAAACACCATATATTTT CASSLDGGSGNTIYF
TRBJ2-7 - TRBD2 TRBV4-1 TGCGCCAGCAGCCACCCAAGCGGGAGAAATACCTACGAGCAGTACTTC CASSHPSGRNTYEQYF
TRBJ1-1 - TRBD1 TRBV30 TGTGCCTGGAGTAGAAAGGGGGCCACTGAAGCTTTCTTT CAWSRKGATEAFF
TRBJ2-2 - - TRBV28 TGTGCCAGCAGTTTAGGGCTCACCGGGGAGCTGTTTTTT CASSLGLTGELFF
TRBJ1-5 few TRBD1 TRBV5-1 TGCGCCAGCAGCTTTGCAGGGGGCGATCAGCCCCAGCATTTT CASSFAGGDQPQHF
TRBJ1-2 - TRBD1 TRBV7-3 TGTGCCAGCAGCTTGGGCGGAAGGGCGGGACAGAACTATGGCTACACCTTC CASSLGGRAGQNYGYTF
TRBJ2-2 - TRBD2 TRBV7-8 TGTGCCAGCAGCCATAGCGGGAGGGCCACCGGGGAGCTGTTTTTT CASSHSGRATGELFF
TRBJ2-5 - - TRBV29-1 TGCAGCGCACCCGGGAGTCTCGAGACCCAGTACTTC CSAPGSLETQYF
TRBJ2-7 - TRBD1 TRBV25-1 TGTGCCAGCAGTGGGGACAGGGGGACCTACGAGCAGTACTTC CASSGDRGTYEQYF
TRBJ1-2 - TRBD1 TRBV4-2 TGTGCCAGCAGCCAGGACGACAGGGACTATGGCTACACCTTC CASSQDDRDYGYTF
TRBJ1-1 - - TRBV2 TGTGCCAGCAGTGAATGGGACCCGGGGGGGGAAGCTTTCTTT CASSEWDPGGEAFF
TRBJ2-1 once - TRBV9 TGTGCCAGCAGCGAAGGGACTTTCTCCTACAATGAGCAGTTCTTC CASSEGTFSYNEQFF
TRBJ2-3 - TRBD2 TRBV5-1 TGCGCCAGCAGCTCCAGCGGGAGGGCCCAAACAGATACGCAGTATTTT CASSSSGRAQTDTQYF
TRBJ2-1 - TRBD2 TRBV6-5 TGTGCCAGCAGCCGCCGACTAGCGGGGAATGAGCAGTTCTTC CASSRRLAGNEQFF